The T cell receptor (beta chain) under discussion was sequenced for a study of cytomegalovirus exposure and HLA in healthy donors. Study context: In an earlier analysis, approximately 120 million unique TCR beta sequences were found from some 170 million T cells. Study-wide results and caveats: Several of the most significant clusters appeared linked to common viral pathogens, based on a later analysis.

Comments on this clone: Antigen specificity is unknown.

Both 60 Vbeta primers and 13 Jbeta primers went into the PCR. Method: immunoSEQ multiplex PCR; TCRdb's copy keeps in-frame clones and lacks some. The table records approximately 140,000 clones, around 66% of them present only once. The origin of this receptor is an older woman in good health and CMV-seronegative. Source material: PBMCs.

The CDR3 DNA follows: TGTGCCAGCAGCATCGGGACAATGGAGACCCAGTACTTC. Protein: CASSIGTMETQYF. The genes are TRBV9 and TRBJ2-5; a weak D match, TRBD1 (6 bases). CDR3 length: 13 residues. V lost 4 bases to trimming and J lost 5 bases, with 12 bases between them. CDR1 and CDR2 from the germline V gene are SGDLS and YYNGEE.